This T cell receptor (beta chain) is drawn from a study of cytomegalovirus exposure and HLA in healthy donors. Study observations and caveats: HLA allele associations emerged for under 20,000 TCR beta sequences in a later analysis, at 0.05 false discovery rate.

Use of 60 Vbeta and 13 Jbeta primers characterized the PCR. Produced via immunoSEQ multiplex PCR; TCRdb's table is partial and in-frame only. The table has about 160,000 clones, roughly 79% seen once. As regards this clone: No antigen is known for it.

The sequence came from a woman between 50 and 59 years old in good health and CMV-seronegative. Sequencing input: PBMCs.

Here the CDR3 DNA reads TGTGCCAGCAGTGGGACAGCCTCCAGCTCCTACAATGAGCAGTTCTTC. Its translation: CASSGTASSSYNEQFF. J is TRBJ2-1 and V is TRBV6-4, with D maybe TRBD1 (6 bases). Germline V gene lookup returns CDR1 MRHNA and CDR2 SNTAGT. This CDR3 contains 16 residues. Between the trimmed V and J ends, which lost 4 bases and 0 bases, there was a span of 13 bases.